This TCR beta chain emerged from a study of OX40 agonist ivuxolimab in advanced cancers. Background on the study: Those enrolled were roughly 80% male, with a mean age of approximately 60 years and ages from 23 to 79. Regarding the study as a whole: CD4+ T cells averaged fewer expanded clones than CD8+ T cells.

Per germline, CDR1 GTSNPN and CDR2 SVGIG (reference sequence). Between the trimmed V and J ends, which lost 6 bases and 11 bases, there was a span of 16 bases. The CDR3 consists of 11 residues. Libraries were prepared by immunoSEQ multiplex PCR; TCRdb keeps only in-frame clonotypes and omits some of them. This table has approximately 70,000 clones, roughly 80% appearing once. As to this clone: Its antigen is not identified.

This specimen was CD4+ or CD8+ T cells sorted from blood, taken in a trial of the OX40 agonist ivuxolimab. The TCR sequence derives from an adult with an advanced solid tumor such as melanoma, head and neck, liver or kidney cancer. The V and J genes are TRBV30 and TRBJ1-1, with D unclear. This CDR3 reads CACIGPSLAFF. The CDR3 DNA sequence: TGTGCCTGTATAGGGCCTTCCCTCGCTTTCTTT.